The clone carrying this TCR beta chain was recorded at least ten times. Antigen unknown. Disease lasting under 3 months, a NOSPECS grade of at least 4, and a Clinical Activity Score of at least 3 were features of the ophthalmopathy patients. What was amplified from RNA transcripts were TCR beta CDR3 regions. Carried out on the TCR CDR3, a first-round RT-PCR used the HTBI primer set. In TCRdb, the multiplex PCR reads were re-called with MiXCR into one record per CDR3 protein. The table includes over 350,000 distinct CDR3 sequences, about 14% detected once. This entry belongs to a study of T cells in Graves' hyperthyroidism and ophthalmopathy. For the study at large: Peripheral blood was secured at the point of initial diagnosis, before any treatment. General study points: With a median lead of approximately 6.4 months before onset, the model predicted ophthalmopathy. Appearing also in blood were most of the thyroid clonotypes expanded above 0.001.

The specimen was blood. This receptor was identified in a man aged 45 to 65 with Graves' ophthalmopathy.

CDR3 nucleotides: TGTGCCAGCAGACCTAGGACAGACACTAACTATGGCTACACCTTC. Its protein product is CASRPRTDTNYGYTF. V gene TRBV11-2 combines with J gene TRBJ1-2; D is possibly TRBD1 (6 bases). This CDR3 region has 15 residues. Germline lookup yields CDR1 SGHAT and CDR2 FQNNGV. V lost 6 bases, J lost 0 bases, and 14 bases lay in between.